The 10 T cell receptor beta chains below all came from one sample that was sequenced in a study of shared T cell receptors in the human thymus. The repertoire was sequenced with immunoSEQ multiplex PCR; TCRdb's copy has only in-frame clones and lacks some. The repertoire holds around 730,000 clones, with approximately 85% as singletons. These data also formed part of another study, on human thymus T cells.

Sequenced input: thymocytes. These receptors all come from a girl under two years old with a congenital heart defect.

This sequence joins TRBV5-1 and TRBJ1-1; 12 nucleotides line up with TRBD1. With 1 base clipped from V and 5 bases from J, the junction kept 12 bases outside the gene matches. There are 18 residues in the CDR3. Germline V CDR1 and CDR2: SGHRS, YFSETQ. CDR3 DNA sequence: TGCGCCAGCAGCTTGAAAAACCGGGACAGGGGGCTTTATACTGAAGCTTTCTTT. Residues: CASSLKNRDRGLYTEAFF.

A note on this clone: At one of its ends the junction is not consistent with the germline gene, which may arise from a read error. This rearrangement joins TRBV15 to TRBJ1-1, with D hard to call. The CDR3 contains 19 residues. Germline CDR1 LNHNV, CDR2 YYDKDF (reference sequence). The CDR3 region has the DNA TGTGTCACCAGCAGAGAACCCCTACTGGACGAGGGTCCCGACACTGAAGCTTTCTTT. Translated: CVTSREPLLDEGPDTEAFF.

The chain employs TRBV6-6 and TRBJ1-5; no firm D call. Trimming cost V 6 bases and J 0 bases, with 9 bases left between them. The CDR3 has 14 amino acids. From germline, CDR1 is MNHNY and CDR2 SVGAGI (reference sequence). The CDR3 loop is CASSNGDSNQPQHF. The DNA of the CDR3 is TGTGCCAGCAGCAACGGAGATAGCAATCAGCCCCAGCATTTT.

The V call is TRBV29-1, the J call TRBJ1-2; 10 bases line up with TRBD1. CDR3 length: 15 residues. V shed 6 bases and J 6 bases; nucleotides not matched to a gene: 13. CDR1 and CDR2 from the germline V gene are SQVTM and ANQGSEA. Written as DNA, the CDR3 is TGCAGCGTCTGTTTTGGGACAGGGGTTCAGGATGGCTACACCTTC. Residues: CSVCFGTGVQDGYTF.

V usage is TRBV5-1 and J usage is TRBJ1-1; tentative D call: TRBD1 (6 bases). The ends were cut back, 0 bases at V and 1 base at J, with 10 bases in the middle. This CDR3 spans 15 amino acids. Germline lookup yields CDR1 SGHRS and CDR2 YFSETQ. The CDR3 nucleotides read TGCGCCAGCAGCTTGGATCTGGGGGCGAACACTGAAGCTTTCTTT. This encodes CASSLDLGANTEAFF.

In its sample, this clone was seen once. The rearrangement links TRBV4-3 to TRBJ2-1; the D gene is possibly TRBD2 (6 bases). The V end lost 4 bases, the J end lost 10 bases, and 20 bases lay between the germline ends. The CDR3 is 15 amino acids. The germline gives CDR1 LGHNA, CDR2 YSLEER. The CDR3 nucleotides are TGCGCCAGCAGCCCGAAACCCCCACCCGGGGGAGAGCAGTTCTTC. Protein sequence: CASSPKPPPGGEQFF.

The V call is TRBV28, the J call TRBJ1-6; TRBD1 aligns across 9 bases. After removal of 5 bases from V and 7 bases from J, the junction contained 6 bases not matched to a gene. In germline, CDR1 is MDHEN, CDR2 SYDVKM. CDR3 length: 15 amino acids. The CDR3 nucleotides are TGTGCCAGCAGTAACCACAGGGGGCGGAATTCACCCCTCCACTTT. This sequence encodes CASSNHRGRNSPLHF.

The chain carries TRBV6-5 and TRBJ1-2; possible D gene TRBD1, 5 bases. Trimming left V 4 bases short and J 5 bases short, with 17 bases between. The germline V gene has CDR1 MNHEY and CDR2 SVGAGI. The CDR3 is 15 amino acids. As DNA, the CDR3 is TGTGCCAGCAGTTTCCGACAGACCCCAGGTTATGGCTACACCTTC. It translates to CASSFRQTPGYGYTF.

The rearrangement joins TRBV5-5 to TRBJ2-4, with 9 bases lining up with TRBD2. The trim removed 2 bases at V and 8 bases at J, leaving 8 bases unmatched. The CDR3 covers 15 residues. Germline CDR1 SGHKS, CDR2 YYEKEE (reference sequence). The chain's CDR3 is CASSFVSGGGYIQYF. CDR3 DNA: TGTGCCAGCAGCTTCGTTAGCGGGGGTGGGTACATTCAGTACTTC.

The chain uses TRBV6-1 and TRBJ1-1, with D possibly TRBD1 on 5 matching bases. The V gene's germline CDR1 is MNHNS and CDR2 SASEGT. There are 15 residues in the CDR3. Trimming shortened V by 6 bases and J by 1 base, and 15 bases separated the two germline ends. The CDR3 protein is CASSFRVGTNTEAFF. For the CDR3, the DNA is TGTGCCAGCAGCTTCAGGGTAGGAACGAACACTGAAGCTTTCTTT.